What follows are 22 T cell receptor beta chains derived from one specimen sequenced in a study of T cell repertoires in cytomegalovirus infection. TCRdb independently ran MiXCR on the reads; one entry per CDR3 protein. This sample carries approximately 390,000 distinct CDR3 sequences, about 32% of them seen once, and the ten largest clones take approximately 12%. Their antigens are not known. The material sequenced was cultured PBMCs, taken from culture after CMV antigen stimulation. These receptors all come from a human donor in good health (CMV status not recorded). Some clones in this sample may be carry-over from other donors' samples.

The CDR3 here is CAISRESTITEAFF. CDR3 nucleotides: TGTGCCATCAGCCGGGAGTCAACTATCACTGAAGCTTTCTTT. This sequence joins TRBV10-3 and TRBJ1-1; D is uncertain. With 6 bases removed from V and 4 bases from J, the gap between germline ends came to 15 bases. The CDR3 extends over 14 amino acids. The germline V gene encodes CDR1 ENHRY and CDR2 SYGVKD.

This clonotype was seen a single time. The J gene is TRBJ1-4, the V gene TRBV12-3 or TRBV12-4; no reliable D call. CDR3 length equals 14 residues. Trimming took off 6 bases at V and 10 bases at J, with 18 bases between the two ends. CDR3 protein: CASRLDRGLGKLFF. The CDR3 bases are TGTGCCAGCAGACTAGACCGCGGGCTGGGAAAACTGTTTTTT.

The count of this clonotype is one. The J gene is TRBJ1-1, the V gene TRBV20-1; D perhaps matches TRBD1 (5 bases). Trimming left V 5 bases short and J 5 bases short, with 12 bases between. The CDR3 has 12 residues. Germline loops: CDR1 DFQATT, CDR2 SNEGSKA (reference sequence). This chain's CDR3 is CSADLGGTEAFF. The CDR3 DNA follows: TGCAGTGCTGACTTGGGGGGGACTGAAGCTTTCTTT.

This clonotype was observed at least ten times. In nucleotides, the CDR3 is TGTGCCAGCAGCTTAGAGGGATCCACCGGGGAGCTGTTTTTT. Residues: CASSLEGSTGELFF. V and J are TRBV7-8 and TRBJ2-2; the D is unclear. The CDR3 is 14 residues long. The V and J ends lost 1 base and 4 bases respectively, with 7 bases between them. From germline, CDR1 is SGHVS and CDR2 FQNEAQ.

This chain uses TRBV4-1 with TRBJ1-1; 7 bases align to TRBD1. The CDR3 runs to 15 residues. CDR1 and CDR2 (germline): MGHRA, YSYEKL. V trimming: 4 bases; J trimming: 6 bases; junction bases outside the gene matches: 11. The CDR3 DNA is TGCGCCAGCAGCCCGTACCGACAGGGTGTGGCTGAAGCTTTCTTT. Its translation is CASSPYRQGVAEAFF.

V usage is TRBV4-3 and J usage is TRBJ1-6; 8 bases align to TRBD1. CDR3 size: 15 residues. The germline V gene encodes CDR1 LGHNA and CDR2 YSLEER. With V trimmed by 2 bases and J by 5 bases, 2 bases remained unmatched. The CDR3: CASSQQQGDNSPLHF. The CDR3 DNA follows: TGCGCCAGCAGCCAACAACAGGGGGATAATTCACCCCTCCACTTT.

This clonotype was detected only once. The V call is TRBV20-1, the J call TRBJ1-1; 7 bases are shared with TRBD1. CDR3 length: 11 amino acids. From germline, CDR1 is DFQATT and CDR2 SNEGSKA (reference sequence). The junction had 6 bases not matched to a gene; V was cut back by 3 bases and J by 11 bases. The CDR3 coding sequence is TGCAGTGCTAGGTTTGACAGGGACGCTTTCTTT. It specifies CSARFDRDAFF.

The gene calls are TRBV19 and TRBJ2-4, with D possibly TRBD2 on 6 matching bases. V lost 5 bases and J 0 bases, leaving 17 bases between the germline ends. This CDR3 contains 17 residues. CDR1 is LNHDA, CDR2 SQIVND, per germline (reference sequence). CDR3: CASSARPSVLAKNIQYF. In DNA form, the CDR3 reads TGTGCCAGTAGTGCCCGACCTAGCGTTCTAGCCAAAAACATTCAGTACTTC.

This clonotype was detected many times. The CDR3 DNA sequence: TGTGCCAGCAGCGTCCGGGACCAAAACACCGGGGAGCTGTTTTTT. The encoded protein is CASSVRDQNTGELFF. This rearrangement joins TRBV9 to TRBJ2-2; D possibly uses TRBD1 or TRBD2 (5 bases each). V was cut by 2 bases and J by 2 bases, with 10 bases left in between. Germline V gene sequence: CDR1 SGDLS, CDR2 YYNGEE. The CDR3 totals 15 residues.

This clonotype occurred a few times. V and J are TRBV5-4 and TRBJ2-1; TRBD2 is a possible D gene (5 bases). CDR1 and CDR2 (germline): SGHNT, YYREEE (reference sequence). The V end was cut by 3 bases, the J end by 2 bases, with 6 bases between. The CDR3 covers 13 residues. CDR3 loop: CASSSGAYNEQFF. The CDR3 DNA reads as TGTGCCAGCAGCTCCGGGGCCTACAATGAGCAGTTCTTC.

This clonotype came up a few times. The V call is TRBV19, the J call TRBJ2-1; TRBD2 agrees at 9 bases. The CDR3 runs 18 residues. Germline V gene sequence: CDR1 LNHDA, CDR2 SQIVND (reference sequence). J was trimmed by 2 bases and V by 1 base; bases with no gene match: 9. CDR3 bases: TGTGCCAGTAGTATAGCTCGTCGAGCGGGAGGCGCCTACAATGAGCAGTTCTTC. It specifies CASSIARRAGGAYNEQFF.

The chain combines TRBV7-2 with TRBJ2-1; 9 nucleotides align to TRBD2. Germline-derived CDR1 and CDR2 are SGHTA and FQGNSA. Trimming removed 2 bases from V and 7 bases from J; junction bases left unmatched: 6. CDR3 length equals 15 residues. DNA for the CDR3: TGTGCCAGCAGCTTATCGGCGGGAGGGCATAATGAGCAGTTCTTC. This sequence encodes CASSLSAGGHNEQFF.

This clonotype turned up a few times. The chain joins TRBV6-2 or TRBV6-3 to TRBJ2-1; 7 bases match TRBD2. Germline CDR1 and CDR2: MNHEY and SVGEGT. After removal of 0 bases from V and 5 bases from J, the junction contained 13 bases not matched to a gene. This CDR3 comprises 18 residues. The CDR3 loop reads CASSYSSFSGTKNNEQFF. The CDR3 nucleotides read TGTGCCAGCAGTTACTCCTCTTTCTCCGGGACTAAAAACAATGAGCAGTTCTTC.

This clonotype was seen a handful of times. The chain employs TRBV4-1 and TRBJ2-7; D gene unclear. This CDR3 has 14 amino acids. V gave up 4 bases and J gave up 6 bases, with 16 bases separating them. Germline values: CDR1 MGHRA, CDR2 YSYEKL. The CDR3 DNA sequence: TGCGCCAGCAGCCCCGACCCCCGCAAAGGCGAGCAGTACGTC. This translates into CASSPDPRKGEQYV.

This rearrangement joins TRBV28 to TRBJ1-1, with D maybe TRBD1 (5 bases). Trimming pared 2 bases from V and 0 bases from J, leaving 10 bases between. Germline CDR1 reads MDHEN; CDR2 reads SYDVKM. The CDR3 covers 15 residues. For the CDR3, the DNA is TGTGCCAGCAGTTTAAAGCAGGGCATGAACACTGAAGCTTTCTTT. This translates into CASSLKQGMNTEAFF.

This chain joins TRBV4-3 and TRBJ1-1; 9 nucleotides match TRBD1. The germline V gene has CDR1 LGHNA and CDR2 YSLEER. The CDR3 extends over 16 amino acids. V was clipped by 5 bases and J by 3 bases; unmatched bases: 10. DNA of the CDR3: TGCGCCAGCAGCTTCCGGGACAGGGCCTGGGACACTGAAGCTTTCTTT. Protein: CASSFRDRAWDTEAFF.

This clonotype has only a few counts. The genes are TRBV7-2 and TRBJ2-3; 13 nucleotides align to TRBD2. Losses at the gene ends were 5 bases for V and 1 base for J; bases not matched to a gene: 3. The CDR3 totals 16 residues. Looked up from germline, CDR1 is SGHTA and CDR2 is FQGNSA. CDR3 sequence reads: CASSEGTSGGTDTQYF. The DNA of the CDR3 is TGTGCCAGCAGCGAGGGGACTAGCGGGGGCACAGATACGCAGTATTTT.

This clonotype appeared many times. The chain recombines TRBV7-2 with TRBJ2-2, with 14 positions matching TRBD2. Germline V gene data show CDR1 as SGHTA and CDR2 as FQGNSA. The CDR3 length is 16 residues. J lost 4 bases, V lost 5 bases, and 3 bases had no gene match. For the CDR3, the DNA is TGTGCCAGCAGCCCGGGACTAGCGGGGGTCACCGGGGAGCTGTTTTTT. It translates to CASSPGLAGVTGELFF.

The chain employs TRBV18 and TRBJ2-5; tentatively, D is TRBD1 (6 bases). Looked up from germline, CDR1 is KGHSH and CDR2 is LQKENI. Trimming took 4 bases from V and 2 from J, leaving 23 bases between them. The CDR3 is made up of 18 amino acids. CDR3 in DNA: TGTGCCAGCTCACGAAACTCCAACATGGGGGCTAGTCAAGAGACCCAGTACTTC. Translated, it gives CASSRNSNMGASQETQYF.

This clonotype has more than one count but fewer than ten. The chain uses TRBV7-8 and TRBJ2-2, with TRBD2 identical over 7 bases. The germline V gene encodes CDR1 SGHVS and CDR2 FQNEAQ. After removal of 2 bases from V and 4 bases from J, the junction contained 13 bases not matched to a gene. The CDR3 is made up of 18 amino acids. Written as DNA, the CDR3 is TGTGCCAGCAGCTTATCCCTTTTGCCTAGCGGTGGCACCGGGGAGCTGTTTTTT. This translates into CASSLSLLPSGGTGELFF.

This clonotype was picked up a small number of times. The J gene is TRBJ2-3, the V gene TRBV5-1; TRBD1 or TRBD2 may be the D gene (5 bases each). V lost 4 bases to trimming and J lost 0 bases, with 12 bases between them. The CDR3 covers 15 residues. Germline values: CDR1 SGHRS, CDR2 YFSETQ. The CDR3, as DNA: TGCGCCAGCAGCCACCGAGGGGCCAGCACAGATACGCAGTATTTT. This gives the protein CASSHRGASTDTQYF.

This clonotype was seen only a few times. This chain links TRBV2 with TRBJ2-1, with 14 positions matching TRBD2. This CDR3 has 17 amino acids. J was trimmed by 3 bases and V by 6 bases; bases with no gene match: 7. CDR1 and CDR2 from the germline V gene are SNHLY and FYNNEI. CDR3 in DNA: TGTGCCAGCAGCCAAACCGGGACTAGCGGGAGCTACAATGAGCAGTTCTTC. Amino acid sequence: CASSQTGTSGSYNEQFF. The whole variable domain, remainder taken from reference TRBV2 and TRBJ2-1, is EPEVTQTPSHQVTQMGQEVILRCVPISNHLYFYWYRQILGQKVEFLVSFYNNEISEKSEIFDDQFSVERPDGSNFTLKIRSTKLEDSAMYFCASSQTGTSGSYNEQFFGPGTRLTVL.